This T cell receptor beta chain was profiled in a study of blood T cells in healthy people across ages. General study results and limits: Diversity figures derived from one million T cells were judged to underestimate the true value. There were more naive CD4+ cells and higher diversity in long-lived donors than in aged donors.

Sample donors were healthy Caucasian individuals that came from Russia, aged 6 to 90. This clonotype was found a few times. The antigen remains undetermined. Then a second PCR, running roughly 7 to 11 cycles, was carried out with a sample-barcoded 5' primer and a J-beta primer mix. In TCRdb, the 5' RACE reads were re-called with MiXCR into one record per CDR3 protein. The top ten clones hold approximately 23% of a sample with about 580,000 distinct CDR3 sequences, about 45% of them seen once. The sequence derives from a man of 80 years or more in good health. The source material was blood.

The CDR3 reads CASSLVPSGSADTQYF. CDR3 bases: TGCGCCAGCAGCTTGGTTCCTAGCGGGAGTGCAGATACGCAGTATTTT. The gene calls are TRBV5-1 and TRBJ2-3; TRBD2 aligns across 10 bases. Germline lookup yields CDR1 SGHRS and CDR2 YFSETQ. The CDR3 totals 16 residues. The trim removed 0 bases at V and 4 bases at J, leaving 5 bases unmatched.